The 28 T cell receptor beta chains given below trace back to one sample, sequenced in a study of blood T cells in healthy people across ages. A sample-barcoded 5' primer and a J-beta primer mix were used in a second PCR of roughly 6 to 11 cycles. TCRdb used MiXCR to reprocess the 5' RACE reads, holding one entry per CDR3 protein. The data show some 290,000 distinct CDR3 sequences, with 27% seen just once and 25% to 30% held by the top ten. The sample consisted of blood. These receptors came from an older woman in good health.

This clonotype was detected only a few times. CDR3 DNA sequence: TGTGCCAGCAGCTCCGGGGGGCACACCAATCAGCCCCAGCATTTT. Its translation is CASSSGGHTNQPQHF. The chain recombines TRBV12-3 or TRBV12-4 with TRBJ1-5; a weak D match, TRBD1 (6 bases). V shed 6 bases and J shed 3 bases, with 15 bases lying between them. The CDR3 is made up of 15 amino acids.

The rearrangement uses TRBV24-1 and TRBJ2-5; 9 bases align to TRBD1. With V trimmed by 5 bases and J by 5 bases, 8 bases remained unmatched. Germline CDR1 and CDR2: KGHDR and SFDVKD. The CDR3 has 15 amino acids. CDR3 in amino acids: CATSGAQGAGETQYF. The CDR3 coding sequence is TGTGCCACCAGTGGCGCACAGGGGGCCGGTGAGACCCAGTACTTC.

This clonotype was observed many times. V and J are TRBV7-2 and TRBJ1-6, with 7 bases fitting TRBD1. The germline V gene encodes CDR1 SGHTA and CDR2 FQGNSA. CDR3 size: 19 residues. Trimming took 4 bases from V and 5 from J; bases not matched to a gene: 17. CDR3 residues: CASSSRPTGTVLNNSPLHF. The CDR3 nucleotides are TGTGCCAGCAGCTCCAGGCCTACCGGGACAGTGCTAAATAATTCACCCCTCCACTTT. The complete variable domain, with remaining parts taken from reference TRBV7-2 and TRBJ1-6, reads GAGVSQSPSNKVTEKGKDVELRCDPISGHTALYWYRQSLGQGLEFLIYFQGNSAPDKSGLPSDRFSAERTGGSVSTLTIQRTQQEDSAVYLCASSSRPTGTVLNNSPLHFGNGTRLTVT.

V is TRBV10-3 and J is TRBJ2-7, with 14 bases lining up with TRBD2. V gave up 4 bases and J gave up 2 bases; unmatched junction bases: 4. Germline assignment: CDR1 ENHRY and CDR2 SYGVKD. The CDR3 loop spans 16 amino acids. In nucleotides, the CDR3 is TGTGCCATCAGTGGCGGACTAGCGGGAGGTCCCTACGAGCAGTACTTC. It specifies CAISGGLAGGPYEQYF.

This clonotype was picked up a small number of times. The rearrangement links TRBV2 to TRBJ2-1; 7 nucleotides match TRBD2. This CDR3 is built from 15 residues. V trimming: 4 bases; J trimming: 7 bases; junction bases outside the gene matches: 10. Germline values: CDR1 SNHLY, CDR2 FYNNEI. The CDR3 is CASSVEREPLNEQFF. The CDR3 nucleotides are TGTGCCAGCAGTGTGGAGCGGGAACCCCTGAATGAGCAGTTCTTC.

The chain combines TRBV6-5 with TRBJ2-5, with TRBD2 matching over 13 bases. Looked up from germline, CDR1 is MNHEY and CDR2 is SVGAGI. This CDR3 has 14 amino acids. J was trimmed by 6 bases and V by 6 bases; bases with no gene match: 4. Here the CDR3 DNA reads TGTGCCAGCAGCGGACTAGCGGGAGTAAAGACCCAGTACTTC. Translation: CASSGLAGVKTQYF.

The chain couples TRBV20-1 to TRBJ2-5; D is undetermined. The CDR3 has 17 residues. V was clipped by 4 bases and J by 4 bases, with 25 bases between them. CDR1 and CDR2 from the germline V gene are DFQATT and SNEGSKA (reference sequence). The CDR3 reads CSAIRLSMARMRETQYF. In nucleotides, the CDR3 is TGCAGTGCTATAAGGCTTTCAATGGCGAGAATGAGAGAGACCCAGTACTTC.

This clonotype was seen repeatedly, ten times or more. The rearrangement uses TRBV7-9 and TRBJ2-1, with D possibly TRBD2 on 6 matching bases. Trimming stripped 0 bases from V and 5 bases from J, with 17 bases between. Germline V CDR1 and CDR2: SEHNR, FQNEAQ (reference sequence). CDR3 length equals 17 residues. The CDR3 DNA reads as TGTGCCAGCAGCTTAGCTGCTAGAGGAGGGATTCACAATGAGCAGTTCTTC. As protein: CASSLAARGGIHNEQFF.

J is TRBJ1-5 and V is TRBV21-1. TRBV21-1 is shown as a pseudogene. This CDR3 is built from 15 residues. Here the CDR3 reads CASTPISGSNQPQHF. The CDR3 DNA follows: TGTGCCAGCACCCCGATTTCCGGAAGCAATCAGCCCCAGCATTTT.

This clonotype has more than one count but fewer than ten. CDR3 region: CASSLGRTKNIQYF. The CDR3 nucleotides are TGCGCCAGCAGCTTGGGACGGACAAAAAACATTCAGTACTTC. The chain joins TRBV5-1 to TRBJ2-4, with a possible D match to TRBD1 (5 bases). Trimming stripped 0 bases from V and 4 bases from J, with 8 bases between. Germline V gives CDR1 SGHRS, CDR2 YFSETQ. The CDR3 runs to 14 residues.

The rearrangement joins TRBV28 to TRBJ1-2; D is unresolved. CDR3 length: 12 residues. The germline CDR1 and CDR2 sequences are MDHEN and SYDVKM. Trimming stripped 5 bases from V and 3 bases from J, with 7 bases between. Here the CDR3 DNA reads TGTGCCAGCAGTAAGGGAGACTATGGCTACACCTTC. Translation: CASSKGDYGYTF.

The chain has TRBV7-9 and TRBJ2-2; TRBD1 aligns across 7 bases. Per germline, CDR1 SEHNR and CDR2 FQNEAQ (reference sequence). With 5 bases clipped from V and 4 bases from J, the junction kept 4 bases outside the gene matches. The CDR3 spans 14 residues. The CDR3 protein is CASSRDRATGELFF. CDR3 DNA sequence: TGTGCCAGCAGCCGTGACAGGGCCACCGGGGAGCTGTTTTTT.

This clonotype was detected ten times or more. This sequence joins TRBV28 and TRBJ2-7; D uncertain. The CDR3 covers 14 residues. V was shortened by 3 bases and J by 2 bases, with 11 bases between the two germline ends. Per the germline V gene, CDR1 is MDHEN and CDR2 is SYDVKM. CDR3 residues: CASSFAHSPYEQYF. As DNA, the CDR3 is TGTGCCAGCAGTTTCGCCCATTCTCCCTACGAGCAGTACTTC.

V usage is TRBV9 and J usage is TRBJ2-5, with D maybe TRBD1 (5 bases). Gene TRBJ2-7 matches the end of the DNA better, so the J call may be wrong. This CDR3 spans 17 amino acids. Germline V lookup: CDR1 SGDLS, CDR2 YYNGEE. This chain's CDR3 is CASSATLDSRLSYEQYF. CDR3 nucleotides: TGTGCCAGCAGCGCCACTCTAGACAGTCGCCTCTCCTACGAGCAGTACTTC.

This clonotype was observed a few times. Here the CDR3 reads CASSQAGLGSYEQYF. Here the CDR3 DNA reads TGCGCCAGCAGCCAGGCAGGGCTGGGGTCTTACGAGCAGTACTTC. The chain couples TRBV4-1 to TRBJ2-7; D may be TRBD1 (5 bases). CDR3 length: 15 amino acids. The V gene's germline CDR1 is MGHRA and CDR2 YSYEKL. With 3 bases removed from V and 4 bases from J, the gap between germline ends came to 16 bases.

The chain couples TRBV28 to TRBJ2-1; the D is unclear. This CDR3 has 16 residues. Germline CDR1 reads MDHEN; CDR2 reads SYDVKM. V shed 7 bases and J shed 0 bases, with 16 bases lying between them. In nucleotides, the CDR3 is TGTGCCAGCAACCCCCTCTCTGGCGGCTCCTACAATGAGCAGTTCTTC. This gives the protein CASNPLSGGSYNEQFF.

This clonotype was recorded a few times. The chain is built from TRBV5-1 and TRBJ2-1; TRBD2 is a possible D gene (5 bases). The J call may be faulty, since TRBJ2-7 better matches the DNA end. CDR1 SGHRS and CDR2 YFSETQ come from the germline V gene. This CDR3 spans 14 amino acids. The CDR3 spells CASSEEVVSYEQYF. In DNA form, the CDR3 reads TGCGCCAGCAGCGAGGAGGTAGTTTCCTACGAGCAGTACTTC.

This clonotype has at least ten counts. The CDR3 here is CATSDTRLKNIQYF. CDR3 coding DNA: TGTGCCACCAGTGATACCCGGTTGAAAAACATTCAGTACTTC. This sequence joins TRBV24-1 and TRBJ2-4; D is unclear. The CDR3 length is 14 residues. Germline CDR1 and CDR2: KGHDR and SFDVKD. V lost 3 bases and J 4 bases, leaving 9 bases between the germline ends.

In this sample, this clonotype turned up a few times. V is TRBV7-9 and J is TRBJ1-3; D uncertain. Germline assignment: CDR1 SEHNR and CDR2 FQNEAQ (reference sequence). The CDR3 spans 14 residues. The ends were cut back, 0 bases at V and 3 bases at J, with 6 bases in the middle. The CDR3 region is CASSLAGIGNTIYF. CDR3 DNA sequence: TGTGCCAGCAGCTTAGCGGGGATTGGAAACACCATATATTTT.

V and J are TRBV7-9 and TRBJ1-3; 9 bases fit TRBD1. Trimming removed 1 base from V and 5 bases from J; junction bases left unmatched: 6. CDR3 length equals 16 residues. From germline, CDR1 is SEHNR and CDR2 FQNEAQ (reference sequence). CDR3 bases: TGTGCCAGCAGCTTAGACCGGGACAGGGTGCGAAACACCATATATTTT. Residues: CASSLDRDRVRNTIYF.

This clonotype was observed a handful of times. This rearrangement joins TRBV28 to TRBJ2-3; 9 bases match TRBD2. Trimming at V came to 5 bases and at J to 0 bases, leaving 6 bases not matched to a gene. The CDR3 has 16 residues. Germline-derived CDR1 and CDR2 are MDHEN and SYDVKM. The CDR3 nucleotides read TGTGCCAGCAGTACCCTAGCGGGGCATAGCACAGATACGCAGTATTTT. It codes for CASSTLAGHSTDTQYF.

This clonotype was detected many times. The CDR3 region is CASGSAPPSMGQYF. The CDR3 nucleotides are TGTGCCAGCGGTAGTGCTCCCCCGAGTATGGGGCAGTACTTC. The chain couples TRBV28 to TRBJ2-5; D unresolved. CDR1 is MDHEN, CDR2 SYDVKM, per germline. V was cut by 8 bases and J by 11 bases, with 24 bases left in between. The CDR3 has 14 residues.

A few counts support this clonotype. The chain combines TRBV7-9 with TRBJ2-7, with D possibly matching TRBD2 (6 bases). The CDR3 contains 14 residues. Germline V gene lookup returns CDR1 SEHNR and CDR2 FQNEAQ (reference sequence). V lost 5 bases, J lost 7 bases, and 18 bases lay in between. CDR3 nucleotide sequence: TGTGCCAGCAGCCAAACCGGACCCGGGGGAGAGCAGTACTTC. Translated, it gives CASSQTGPGGEQYF.

The CDR3 spells CASSFDGGGTEAFF. CDR3 sequence (DNA): TGTGCCAGCAGCTTCGACGGGGGTGGCACTGAAGCTTTCTTT. The chain recombines TRBV7-2 with TRBJ1-1, with D possibly TRBD1 on 5 matching bases. V gave up 3 bases and J gave up 4 bases, with 12 bases separating them. Germline CDR1 is SGHTA and CDR2 is FQGNSA. The CDR3 has 14 amino acids.

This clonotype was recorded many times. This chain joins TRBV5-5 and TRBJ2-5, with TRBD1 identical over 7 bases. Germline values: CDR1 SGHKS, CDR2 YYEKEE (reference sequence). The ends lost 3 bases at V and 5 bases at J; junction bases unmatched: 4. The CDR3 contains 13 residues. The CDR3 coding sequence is TGTGCCAGCAGCTCCGGGACAGTGGAGACCCAGTACTTC. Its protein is CASSSGTVETQYF. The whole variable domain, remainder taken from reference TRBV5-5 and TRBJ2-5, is DAGVTQSPTHLIKTRGQQVTLRCSPISGHKSVSWYQQVLGQGPQFIFQYYEKEERGRGNFPDRFSARQFPNYSSELNVNALLLGDSALYLCASSSGTVETQYFGPGTRLLVL.

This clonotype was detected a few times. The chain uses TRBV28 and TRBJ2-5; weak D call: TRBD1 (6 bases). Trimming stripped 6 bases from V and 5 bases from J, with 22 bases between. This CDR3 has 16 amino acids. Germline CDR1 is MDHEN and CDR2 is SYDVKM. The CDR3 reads CASSHPDRKSKETQYF. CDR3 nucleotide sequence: TGTGCCAGCAGCCACCCTGACAGGAAGTCGAAGGAGACCCAGTACTTC.

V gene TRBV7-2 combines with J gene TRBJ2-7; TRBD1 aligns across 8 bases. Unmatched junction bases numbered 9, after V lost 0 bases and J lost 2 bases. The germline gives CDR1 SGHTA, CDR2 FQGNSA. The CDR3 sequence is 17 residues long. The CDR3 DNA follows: TGTGCCAGCAGCTTAGCAAGGGACAGGACAAGGCCCTACGAGCAGTACTTC. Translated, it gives CASSLARDRTRPYEQYF.

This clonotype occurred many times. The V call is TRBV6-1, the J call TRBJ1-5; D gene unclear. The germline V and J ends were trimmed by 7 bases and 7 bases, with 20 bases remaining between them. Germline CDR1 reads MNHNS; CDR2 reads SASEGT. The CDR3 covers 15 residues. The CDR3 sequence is CASTRISLSGQPQHF. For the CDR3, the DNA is TGTGCCAGCACCAGAATAAGTTTGTCGGGGCAGCCCCAGCATTTT.